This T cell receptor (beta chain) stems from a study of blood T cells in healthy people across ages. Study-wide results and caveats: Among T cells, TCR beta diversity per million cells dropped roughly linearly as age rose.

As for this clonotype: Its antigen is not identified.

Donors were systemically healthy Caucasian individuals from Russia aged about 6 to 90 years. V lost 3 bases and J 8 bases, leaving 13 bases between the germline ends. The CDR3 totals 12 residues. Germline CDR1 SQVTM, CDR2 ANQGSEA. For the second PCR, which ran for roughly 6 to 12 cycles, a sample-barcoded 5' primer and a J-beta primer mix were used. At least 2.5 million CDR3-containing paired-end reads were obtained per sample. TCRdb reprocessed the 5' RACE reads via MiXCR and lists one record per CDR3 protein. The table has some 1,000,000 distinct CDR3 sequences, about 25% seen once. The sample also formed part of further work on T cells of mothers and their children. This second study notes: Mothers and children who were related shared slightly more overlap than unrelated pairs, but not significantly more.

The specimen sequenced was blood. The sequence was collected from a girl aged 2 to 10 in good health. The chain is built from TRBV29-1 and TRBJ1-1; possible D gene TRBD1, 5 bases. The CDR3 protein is CSVEEEGEEAFF. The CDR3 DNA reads TGCAGCGTTGAGGAAGAAGGGGAGGAAGCTTTCTTT.